The clone carrying this T cell receptor (beta chain) was seen a few times. Researchers defined stable Graves' hyperthyroidism as no ophthalmopathy progression within 18 months. The CDR3 contains 16 residues. V gave up 2 bases and J gave up 2 bases, with 15 bases separating them. This sample is drawn from a study of T cells in Graves' hyperthyroidism and ophthalmopathy. Amplification of TCR beta CDR3 regions used RNA as the template. First-round RT-PCR of the TCR CDR3 relied on the HTBI primer set. Each CDR3 protein gets one entry after TCRdb re-called the multiplex PCR reads with MiXCR. The sample contains nearly 750,000 distinct CDR3 sequences, roughly 32% of which appear only once.

The sequence derives from a woman in her thirties or forties with Graves' hyperthyroidism. This chain joins TRBV12-3 or TRBV12-4 and TRBJ2-5; D is uncertain. The sequencing input was blood. The CDR3 loop is CASSLHSPVQQETQYF. The CDR3 region has the DNA TGTGCCAGCAGTTTACATTCGCCAGTACAGCAAGAGACCCAGTACTTC.